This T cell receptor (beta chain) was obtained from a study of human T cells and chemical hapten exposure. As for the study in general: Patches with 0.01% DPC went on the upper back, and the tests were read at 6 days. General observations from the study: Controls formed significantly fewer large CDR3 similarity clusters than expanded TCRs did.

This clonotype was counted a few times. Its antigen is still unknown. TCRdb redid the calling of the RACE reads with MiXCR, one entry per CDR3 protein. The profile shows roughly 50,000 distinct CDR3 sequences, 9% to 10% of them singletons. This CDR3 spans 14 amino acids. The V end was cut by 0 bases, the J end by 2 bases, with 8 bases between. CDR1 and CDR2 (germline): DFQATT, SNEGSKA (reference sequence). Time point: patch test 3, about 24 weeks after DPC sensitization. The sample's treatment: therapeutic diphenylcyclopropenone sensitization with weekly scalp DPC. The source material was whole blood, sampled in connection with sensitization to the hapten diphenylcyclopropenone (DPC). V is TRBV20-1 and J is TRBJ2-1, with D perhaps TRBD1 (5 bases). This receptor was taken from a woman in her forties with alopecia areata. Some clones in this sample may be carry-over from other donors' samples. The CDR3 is CSARESRAYNEQFF. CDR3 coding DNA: TGCAGTGCTAGAGAATCCAGGGCCTACAATGAGCAGTTCTTC.